These 10 T cell receptor beta chains came from one sample sequenced in a study of cytomegalovirus exposure and HLA in healthy donors. The PCR contained 60 Vbeta and 13 Jbeta primers. Assay: immunoSEQ multiplex PCR; the TCRdb copy retains only in-frame clones and omits some. The sample includes 150,000 to 200,000 clones, over 80% of them seen just once. Material for sequencing was PBMCs. The receptors were sampled from a human donor in good health.

The genes are TRBV27 and TRBJ2-3; D gene unclear. The CDR3 contains 12 residues. CDR1 is MNHEY, CDR2 SMNVEV, per germline (reference sequence). Trimming stripped 5 bases from V and 1 base from J, with 4 bases between. The CDR3 here is CASSAGTDTQYF. In DNA form, the CDR3 reads TGTGCCAGCAGTGCGGGCACAGATACGCAGTATTTT.

This chain links TRBV27 with TRBJ1-1, with D possibly being TRBD1 (6 bases). The CDR3 runs 14 residues. Germline CDR1 MNHEY, CDR2 SMNVEV (reference sequence). V dropped 3 bases and J dropped 4 bases, with 12 bases sitting between them. The CDR3 loop is CASSFQGGATEAFF. In DNA form, the CDR3 reads TGTGCCAGCAGTTTCCAAGGGGGGGCCACTGAAGCTTTCTTT.

The rearrangement joins TRBV28 to TRBJ1-2; a weak D match, TRBD1 (5 bases). Germline V gives CDR1 MDHEN, CDR2 SYDVKM. The CDR3 is 15 amino acids. Trimming left V 1 base short and J 7 bases short, with 16 bases between. In DNA form, the CDR3 reads TGTGCCAGCAGTTTATTAGTGAGAGGGGACTCTGGCTACACCTTC. Its translation: CASSLLVRGDSGYTF.

The chain uses TRBV29-1 and TRBJ1-1; D is perhaps TRBD1 (5 bases). V dropped 4 bases and J dropped 6 bases, with 12 bases sitting between them. Germline V lookup: CDR1 SQVTM, CDR2 ANQGSEA. The length of the CDR3 is 12 residues. The CDR3 nucleotides are TGCAGCGTTGCCCCCAGGGCATCTGAAGCTTTCTTT. It specifies CSVAPRASEAFF.

The J gene is TRBJ1-2, the V gene TRBV19; D not certain. Trimming left V 2 bases short and J 7 bases short, with 11 bases between. This CDR3 contains 13 residues. Germline-derived CDR1 and CDR2 are LNHDA and SQIVND (reference sequence). The CDR3 reads CASSITRDPGYTF. CDR3 in DNA: TGTGCCAGTAGTATAACTAGGGATCCTGGCTACACCTTC.

The CDR3 loop reads CASTRGVGETQYF. The CDR3 DNA reads TGTGCCAGCACTCGCGGGGTTGGGGAGACCCAGTACTTC. The chain carries TRBV6-6 and TRBJ2-5; weak D call: TRBD2 (6 bases). From germline, CDR1 is MNHNY and CDR2 SVGAGI (reference sequence). The CDR3 sequence is 13 residues long. Trimming shortened V by 7 bases and J by 5 bases, and 14 bases separated the two germline ends.

The chain employs TRBV25-1 and TRBJ1-2, with D uncertain. The CDR3 covers 14 residues. Germline lookup yields CDR1 MGHDK and CDR2 SYGVNS. Trimming removed 3 bases from V and 3 bases from J, with 11 bases in between. The CDR3 bases are TGTGCCAGCAGTGAGGTGGGAGTTTACTATGGCTACACCTTC. Protein sequence: CASSEVGVYYGYTF.

The J gene is TRBJ2-1, the V gene TRBV5-1; TRBD2 is a possible D gene (6 bases). V was pared by 1 base and J by 4 bases, with 15 bases between. Per the germline V gene, CDR1 is SGHRS and CDR2 is YFSETQ. The CDR3 extends over 16 amino acids. The CDR3 protein is CASSLLTSRSYNEQFF. CDR3 DNA: TGCGCCAGCAGCTTGCTGACTAGTAGGTCTTACAATGAGCAGTTCTTC. The variable domain in full, completed from reference TRBV5-1 and TRBJ2-1, reads KAGVTQTPRYLIKTRGQQVTLSCSPISGHRSVSWYQQTPGQGLQFLFEYFSETQRNKGNFPGRFSGRQFSNSRSEMNVSTLELGDSALYLCASSLLTSRSYNEQFFGPGTRLTVL.

The chain employs TRBV28 and TRBJ2-2, with 7 bases matching TRBD2. The length of the CDR3 is 17 residues. Germline CDR1 and CDR2: MDHEN and SYDVKM. J lost 5 bases, V lost 8 bases, and 17 bases had no gene match. The CDR3 sequence is CASLYDGGAGPTGELFF. As DNA, the CDR3 is TGTGCCAGCCTATACGACGGGGGAGCGGGACCTACCGGGGAGCTGTTTTTT.

This sequence joins TRBV20-1 and TRBJ2-1; TRBD2 agrees at 7 bases. With V trimmed by 2 bases and J by 14 bases, 6 bases remained unmatched. The V gene's germline CDR1 is DFQATT and CDR2 SNEGSKA (reference sequence). The CDR3 has 11 amino acids. As DNA, the CDR3 is TGCAGTGCTAGATTAGCGGGTAGGGAGTTCTTC. The encoded protein is CSARLAGREFF.